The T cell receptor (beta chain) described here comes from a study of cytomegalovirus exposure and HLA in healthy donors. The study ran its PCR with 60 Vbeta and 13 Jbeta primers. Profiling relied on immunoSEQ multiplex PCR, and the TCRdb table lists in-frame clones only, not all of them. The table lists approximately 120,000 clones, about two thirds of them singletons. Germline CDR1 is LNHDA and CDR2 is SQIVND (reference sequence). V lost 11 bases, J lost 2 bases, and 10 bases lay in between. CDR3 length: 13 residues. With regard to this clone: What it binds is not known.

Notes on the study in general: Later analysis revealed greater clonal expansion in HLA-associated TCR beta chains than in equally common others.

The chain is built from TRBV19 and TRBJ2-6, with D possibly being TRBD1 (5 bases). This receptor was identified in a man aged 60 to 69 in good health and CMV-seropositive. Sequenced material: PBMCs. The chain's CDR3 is CAGAETGANVLTF. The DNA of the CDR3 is TGTGCCGGGGCTGAGACTGGGGCCAACGTCCTGACTTTC.